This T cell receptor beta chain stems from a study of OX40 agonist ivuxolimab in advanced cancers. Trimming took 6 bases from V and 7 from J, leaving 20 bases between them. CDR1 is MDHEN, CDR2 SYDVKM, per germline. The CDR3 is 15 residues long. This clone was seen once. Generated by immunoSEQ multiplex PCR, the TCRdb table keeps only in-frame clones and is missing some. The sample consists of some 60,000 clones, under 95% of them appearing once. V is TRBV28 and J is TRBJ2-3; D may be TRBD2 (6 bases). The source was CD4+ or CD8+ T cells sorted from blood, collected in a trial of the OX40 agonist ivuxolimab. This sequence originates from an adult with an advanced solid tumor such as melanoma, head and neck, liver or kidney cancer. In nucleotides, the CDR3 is TGTGCCAGCAGCCGAGAGGCGGGACCCCTAAATACGCAGTATTTT. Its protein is CASSREAGPLNTQYF. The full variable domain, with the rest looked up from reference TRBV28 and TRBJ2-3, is DVKVTQSSRYLVKRTGEKVFLECVQDMDHENMFWYRQDPGLGLRLIYFSYDVKMKEKGDIPEGYSVSREKKERFSLILESASTNQTSMYLCASSREAGPLNTQYFGPGTRLTVL.